This T cell receptor (beta chain) was obtained from a study of technical replicates of blood from four donors. Using immunoSEQ multiplex PCR, the repertoire was profiled, and TCRdb retains in-frame clones only, with some absent. The sample lists more than 90,000 clones, approximately 95% seen once, with around 0.35% in the top ten. V was clipped by 4 bases and J by 8 bases, with 11 bases between them. Germline CDR1 is SGHVS and CDR2 is FQNEAQ. The CDR3 is 12 residues long. The J gene is TRBJ1-2, the V gene TRBV7-8, with D tentatively TRBD1 (6 bases). The TCR originated in a human donor in good health. The sequencing input was T cells isolated from PBMCs. CDR3 in DNA: TGTGCCAGCAGCTCAGGGGCCGGAGGCTACACCTTC. Translation: CASSSGAGGYTF. The whole variable domain, remainder taken from reference TRBV7-8 and TRBJ1-2, is GAGVSQSPRYKVAKRGQDVALRCDPISGHVSLFWYQQALGQGPEFLTYFQNEAQLDKSGLPSDRFFAERPEGSVSTLKIQRTQQEDSAVYLCASSSGAGGYTFGSGTRLTVV.